This TCR beta chain was identified during a study of blood T cell repertoires in COVID-19. Overall study context: Sites in the United States, Italy and Spain provided acute and convalescent COVID-19 samples. Sources were T cells, B-cell-depleted T cells, or PBMCs; the material itself was cDNA or gDNA.

Per germline, CDR1 MNHEY and CDR2 SMNVEV (reference sequence). With 5 bases removed from V and 6 bases from J, the gap between germline ends came to 20 bases. The CDR3 totals 16 residues. Authors' methods: It was from reference gene primer amplification that nucleated cell counts were estimated. Sequencing was performed with immunoSEQ multiplex PCR; in TCRdb, only in-frame clones are kept and a portion is missing. V and J calls and clone size are copied from that table; D and trimming were computed from the DNA. The sample comprises 45,000 to 65,000 clones, 88% of which are singletons, and about 3.2% rests with the top ten.

Sequencing input: peripheral blood. This chain links TRBV27 with TRBJ1-5; possibly TRBD1 for D (5 bases). The clonotype was recovered from a human donor in a cohort sampled during active COVID-19. CDR3 DNA sequence: TGTGCCAGCAGTCCCACTTTAGGGGCCTTGGGTCAGCCCCAGCATTTT. Its translation is CASSPTLGALGQPQHF.